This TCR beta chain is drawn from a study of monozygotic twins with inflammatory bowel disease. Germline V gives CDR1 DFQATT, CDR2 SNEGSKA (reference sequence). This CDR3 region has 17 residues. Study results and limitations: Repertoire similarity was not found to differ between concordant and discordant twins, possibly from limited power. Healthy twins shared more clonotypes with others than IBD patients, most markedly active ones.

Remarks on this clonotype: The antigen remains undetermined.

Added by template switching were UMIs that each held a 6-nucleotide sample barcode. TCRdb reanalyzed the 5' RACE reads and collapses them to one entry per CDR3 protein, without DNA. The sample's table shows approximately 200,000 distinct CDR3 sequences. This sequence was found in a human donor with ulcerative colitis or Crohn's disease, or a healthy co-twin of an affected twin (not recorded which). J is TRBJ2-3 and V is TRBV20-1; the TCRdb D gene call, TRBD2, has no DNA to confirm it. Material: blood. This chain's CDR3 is CSARVLIREGLTDTQYF.